This T cell receptor beta chain was retrieved from a study of CD8 T cells in Susac syndrome. Overall study: Active disease was present in about 6 of the sequenced Susac syndrome patients, whereas about eight of them were in remission.

CD8+ and CD4+ T cells from blood underwent TCR beta sequencing. As judged by recently defined diagnostic criteria, patients with Susac syndrome had definite or probable disease. RNA in amounts of roughly 0.5 to 1 ug was reverse transcribed with random hexamers. immunoSEQ multiplex PCR amplified TCR beta CDR3 across 54 Vbeta, 13 Jbeta. TCRdb independently ran MiXCR on the immunoSEQ multiplex PCR reads; one entry per CDR3 protein. The top ten hold 0.14% of the sample, which has about 140,000 distinct CDR3 sequences, 95% seen once. CDR3 length: 13 amino acids. With 6 bases clipped from V and 7 bases from J, the junction kept 6 bases outside the gene matches. Germline CDR1 and CDR2: MGHRA and YSYEKL.

The TCR comes from a human donor with Susac syndrome. V and J are TRBV4-1 and TRBJ1-2, with 9 bases fitting TRBD1. Sequencing was done on a sample of CD4+ T cells from PBMCs. Written as DNA, the CDR3 is TGCGCCAGCAGACAGGACAGGGGCGGTGGCTACACCTTC. Translated, it gives CASRQDRGGGYTF.